This TCR beta chain stems from a study of cytomegalovirus exposure and HLA in healthy donors. Study conclusions and caveats: Associated with cytomegalovirus, according to the listing, were some 150 TCR beta chains.

Generated by immunoSEQ multiplex PCR, the TCRdb table keeps only in-frame clones and is missing some. The sample holds under 250,000 clones, about 81% seen once. Worth noting for this clone: Antigen unknown.

Material for sequencing was PBMCs. This receptor was taken from a woman in her twenties or thirties in good health and CMV-seronegative.

The CDR3 DNA follows: TGTGCCAGCAGTTTGCAAGACACAGAAAAACTGTTTTTT. It yields the protein CASSLQDTEKLFF. This rearrangement joins TRBV28 to TRBJ1-4; D not certain. Trimming pared 3 bases from V and 8 bases from J, leaving 10 bases between. Germline V lookup: CDR1 MDHEN, CDR2 SYDVKM. CDR3 length equals 13 residues.